Shown below are 30 T cell receptor beta chains from a single sample sequenced in a study of response to subunit inactivated influenza vaccine. TCRdb recomputed calls from the RT-PCR reads with MiXCR, one row per CDR3 protein. The repertoire includes approximately 530,000 distinct CDR3 sequences, approximately 7.8% of them detected once, and around 13% sits in the top ten. The input for sequencing was PBMCs from blood, taken less than 30 months after vaccination. The receptors come from a man in his fifties or sixties who received an inactivated influenza vaccine.

This clonotype was counted only a few times. The V call is TRBV6-2 or TRBV6-3, the J call TRBJ2-6; 9 bases line up with TRBD2. The CDR3 loop spans 16 amino acids. Germline lookup yields CDR1 MNHEY and CDR2 SVGEGT. The trim removed 6 bases at V and 2 bases at J, leaving 5 bases unmatched. DNA for the CDR3: TGTGCCAGCAGGATAGCGGGAGTAGCTGGGGCCAACGTCCTGACTTTC. Translated, it gives CASRIAGVAGANVLTF.

The CDR3 spells CASSLETSVGELFF. In DNA, the CDR3 is TGTGCCAGCAGTTTAGAGACTAGCGTCGGGGAGCTGTTTTTT. V usage is TRBV12-3 or TRBV12-4 and J usage is TRBJ2-2; 8 nucleotides agree with TRBD2. The CDR3 loop spans 14 amino acids. The ends lost 1 base at V and 7 bases at J; junction bases unmatched: 2.

This clonotype was counted a few times. The genes are TRBV11-2 and TRBJ2-5, with 7 bases matching TRBD1. This CDR3 contains 14 residues. CDR1 SGHAT and CDR2 FQNNGV come from the germline V gene. J lost 4 bases, V lost 5 bases, and 7 bases had no gene match. The CDR3 DNA reads as TGTGCCAGCAGCCAAATCCGGGACAGAGAGACCCAGTACTTC. It encodes CASSQIRDRETQYF.

A few counts support this clonotype. The rearrangement joins TRBV7-2 to TRBJ1-1; D possibly corresponds to TRBD1 (6 bases). The CDR3 has 16 residues. The germline V and J ends were trimmed by 1 base and 0 bases, with 12 bases remaining between them. CDR1 SGHTA and CDR2 FQGNSA come from the germline V gene. CDR3 sequence: CASSLVGGRLNTEAFF. For the CDR3, the DNA is TGTGCCAGCAGCTTAGTAGGGGGACGATTGAACACTGAAGCTTTCTTT.

Regarding this clonotype: Germline and junction disagree at one end, which may indicate a read error. The rearrangement uses TRBV20-1 and TRBJ2-3; TRBD2 aligns across 11 bases. Germline assignment: CDR1 DFQATT and CDR2 SNEGSKA (reference sequence). The CDR3 has 16 amino acids. In DNA, the CDR3 is TGCTGTGCTAGAGCCCCTGCTAGCGGGGGGAAATATACGCAGTATTTT. Translation: CCARAPASGGKYTQYF.

This clonotype showed up just a few times. The V and J genes are TRBV20-1 and TRBJ1-2, with 11 bases identical to TRBD1. The CDR3 contains 14 residues. With 5 bases clipped from V and 8 bases from J, the junction kept 10 bases outside the gene matches. Germline loops: CDR1 DFQATT, CDR2 SNEGSKA (reference sequence). This chain's CDR3 is CSAAPGTGGRGYTF. CDR3 coding DNA: TGCAGTGCTGCCCCCGGGACAGGGGGTCGGGGCTACACCTTC.

This clonotype was observed a handful of times. This chain links TRBV28 with TRBJ2-7; no definite D call. Trimming left V 8 bases short and J 0 bases short, with 17 bases between. CDR3 length equals 15 residues. CDR1 and CDR2 from the germline V gene are MDHEN and SYDVKM. The CDR3 DNA is TGTGCCAGCGGTTCTGTCCGTAAGAGCTCCTACGAGCAGTACTTC. As protein: CASGSVRKSSYEQYF.

The chain employs TRBV12-3 or TRBV12-4 and TRBJ1-1; 8 bases are shared with TRBD1. V was clipped by 10 bases and J by 2 bases; unmatched bases: 6. CDR3 size: 13 residues. CDR3 residues: CAILDRANTEAFF. The CDR3 DNA is TGTGCCATCCTGGACAGGGCAAACACTGAAGCTTTCTTT.

The chain combines TRBV11-1 with TRBJ2-3; the match to TRBD1 covers 9 bases. Germline values: CDR1 SGHAT, CDR2 FQDESV (reference sequence). J lost 0 bases, V lost 3 bases, and 10 bases had no gene match. The CDR3 consists of 18 residues. The CDR3 spells CASSLGTGPRNSTDTQYF. The CDR3 nucleotides are TGTGCCAGCAGCTTGGGGACAGGGCCCCGCAACAGCACAGATACGCAGTATTTT.

The table lists this clonotype with a few counts. The chain links TRBV7-9 to TRBJ2-7, with D perhaps being TRBD1 or TRBD2 (5 bases each). Trimming removed 5 bases from V and 6 bases from J, with 17 bases in between. The CDR3 runs to 14 residues. Germline values: CDR1 SEHNR, CDR2 FQNEAQ (reference sequence). CDR3 in DNA: TGTGCCAGCAGCCGCCAGACGGGGACGTCCGAGCAGTACTTC. Translation: CASSRQTGTSEQYF. Filled out from reference TRBV7-9 and TRBJ2-7, the complete variable domain reads DTGVSQNPRHKITKRGQNVTFRCDPISEHNRLYWYRQTLGQGPEFLTYFQNEAQLEKSRLLSDRFSAERPKGSFSTLEIQRTEQGDSAMYLCASSRQTGTSEQYFGPGTRLTVT.

This clonotype has a count of ten or more. V usage is TRBV3-1 and J usage is TRBJ2-1; 8 bases fit TRBD2. Germline assignment: CDR1 LGHDT and CDR2 YNNKEL (reference sequence). Trimming at V came to 2 bases and at J to 9 bases, leaving 9 bases not matched to a gene. There are 15 residues in the CDR3. As DNA, the CDR3 is TGTGCCAGCAGCCAAAAGGGACTAGGTTGGGGTGAGCAGTTCTTC. Translating gives CASSQKGLGWGEQFF.

This clonotype was picked up a small number of times. This sequence joins TRBV4-3 and TRBJ2-1; 8 bases align to TRBD1. The CDR3 has 16 residues. V shed 2 bases, J shed 5 bases, and the junction held 8 bases outside the gene matches. The germline V gene encodes CDR1 LGHNA and CDR2 YSLEER. The CDR3 loop reads CASSQKTGATHNEQFF. The CDR3 coding sequence is TGCGCCAGCAGCCAAAAGACAGGGGCCACTCACAATGAGCAGTTCTTC.

Only a few counts were recorded for this clonotype. For the CDR3, the DNA is TGTGCCAGCACTCATAGATCCTGGTACGGTTCCTACAATGAGCAGTTCTTC. As protein: CASTHRSWYGSYNEQFF. The genes are TRBV6-2 or TRBV6-3 and TRBJ2-1; D ambiguous. CDR1 is MNHEY, CDR2 SVGEGT, per germline. This CDR3 comprises 17 residues. The V and J ends lost 7 bases and 1 base respectively, with 20 bases between them.

This clonotype was counted a few times. The V call is TRBV7-9, the J call TRBJ2-5; 8 bases match TRBD1. The CDR3 runs 16 residues. Losses at the gene ends were 6 bases for V and 3 bases for J; bases not matched to a gene: 12. The germline CDR1 and CDR2 sequences are SEHNR and FQNEAQ (reference sequence). The CDR3 here is CASRKRPGQGEETQYF. CDR3 DNA sequence: TGTGCCAGCAGAAAACGCCCCGGACAGGGCGAAGAGACCCAGTACTTC.

This clonotype was counted at least ten times. The gene calls are TRBV12-3 or TRBV12-4 and TRBJ1-5; D unclear. Trimming left V 1 base short and J 6 bases short, with 4 bases between. This CDR3 region has 12 residues. CDR3 protein: CASSLGGQPQHF. CDR3 DNA sequence: TGTGCCAGCAGTTTAGGGGGTCAGCCCCAGCATTTT.

This chain connects TRBV29-1 to TRBJ2-1, with a possible D match to TRBD2 (6 bases). Deletions cut 2 bases from V and 4 bases from J, with 12 bases between. Per germline, CDR1 SQVTM and CDR2 ANQGSEA. The CDR3 totals 14 residues. The CDR3 sequence: CSVEFRGAYNEQFF. The CDR3 DNA reads TGCAGCGTTGAATTTCGCGGGGCTTACAATGAGCAGTTCTTC.

This clonotype came up many times. The chain recombines TRBV27 with TRBJ2-1, with TRBD2 identical over 10 bases. V was clipped by 1 base and J by 7 bases; unmatched bases: 7. Germline loops: CDR1 MNHEY, CDR2 SMNVEV (reference sequence). The CDR3 is made up of 16 amino acids. CDR3 nucleotides: TGTGCCAGCAGTTTATGGGCTAGCGGGAGATCAAATGAGCAGTTCTTC. It is translated as CASSLWASGRSNEQFF.

The V and J genes are TRBV20-1 and TRBJ2-3; maybe TRBD2 (5 bases). The CDR3 contains 13 residues. V was clipped by 1 base and J by 6 bases, with 11 bases between them. Germline CDR1 reads DFQATT; CDR2 reads SNEGSKA (reference sequence). As DNA, the CDR3 is TGCAGTGCTAGAGCATCAGCGGCCGATACGCAGTATTTT. Protein product: CSARASAADTQYF.

This clonotype was detected many times. The V and J genes are TRBV5-5 and TRBJ2-7; D perhaps matches TRBD1 (5 bases). The V gene's germline CDR1 is SGHKS and CDR2 YYEKEE (reference sequence). Trimming took 2 bases from V and 2 from J, leaving 17 bases between them. This CDR3 region has 16 residues. In nucleotides, the CDR3 is TGTGCCAGCAGCTTAACGGATAGGGGAACGCCCTACGAGCAGTACTTC. As protein: CASSLTDRGTPYEQYF. The whole variable domain, filled in from reference TRBV5-5 and TRBJ2-7, reads DAGVTQSPTHLIKTRGQQVTLRCSPISGHKSVSWYQQVLGQGPQFIFQYYEKEERGRGNFPDRFSARQFPNYSSELNVNALLLGDSALYLCASSLTDRGTPYEQYFGPGTRLTVT.

The rearrangement uses TRBV5-1 and TRBJ1-2; 11 nucleotides line up with TRBD1. Germline V gene lookup returns CDR1 SGHRS and CDR2 YFSETQ. The J segment lost 8 bases and the V segment lost 2 bases, leaving 14 bases of the junction unmatched. The CDR3 runs 17 residues. CDR3 protein: CASSFLGQGASPEGYTF. CDR3 DNA sequence: TGCGCCAGCAGCTTTCTCGGACAGGGGGCGTCCCCTGAAGGCTACACCTTC.

This clonotype has just a few counts. The gene calls are TRBV12-3 or TRBV12-4 and TRBJ1-1; tentative D call: TRBD1 (5 bases). Between the trimmed V and J ends, which lost 2 bases and 4 bases, there was a span of 14 bases. The CDR3 totals 15 residues. CDR3 sequence: CASSLSWGLGTEAFF. For the CDR3, the DNA is TGTGCCAGCAGTTTATCTTGGGGGTTGGGCACTGAAGCTTTCTTT.

CDR3 sequence reads: CASSLEWTSGEETQYF. CDR3 sequence (DNA): TGCGCCAGCAGCTTGGAATGGACTAGCGGGGAAGAGACCCAGTACTTC. The chain recombines TRBV5-1 with TRBJ2-5, with TRBD2 matching over 12 bases. V lost 0 bases, J lost 3 bases, and 3 bases stayed unmatched. CDR3 length: 16 residues. Germline CDR1 reads SGHRS; CDR2 reads YFSETQ.

This clonotype was detected many times. The CDR3: CSAKASTEAFF. DNA for the CDR3: TGCAGTGCTAAGGCGAGCACTGAAGCTTTCTTT. This chain joins TRBV20-1 and TRBJ1-1, with D unresolved. V was shortened by 4 bases and J by 4 bases, with 7 bases between the two germline ends. Looked up from germline, CDR1 is DFQATT and CDR2 is SNEGSKA (reference sequence). The CDR3 loop spans 11 amino acids.

The V and J genes are TRBV21-1 and TRBJ1-4; the table assigns TRBD1, which was not confirmed against the DNA. TRBV21-1 constitutes a pseudogene. This CDR3 has 16 amino acids. This CDR3 reads CASSNDAGTGKEKLFF. In nucleotides, the CDR3 is TGTGCCAGCAGCAACGATGCCGGGACAGGCAAAGAAAAACTGTTTTTT.

This chain joins TRBV9 and TRBJ2-5, with a tentative D call TRBD1 (5 bases). The CDR3 has 14 amino acids. Germline assignment: CDR1 SGDLS and CDR2 YYNGEE. The ends were cut back, 2 bases at V and 1 base at J, with 9 bases in the middle. The CDR3 bases are TGTGCCAGCAGCGTGGGGCCCACCCAAGAGACCCAGTACTTC. Amino acids: CASSVGPTQETQYF.

This clonotype was counted only a few times. The CDR3 bases are TGCGCCAGCAGCCCAGACGCTCGGTCATATGAGCAGTTCTTC. Translation: CASSPDARSYEQFF. The J gene is TRBJ2-1, the V gene TRBV5-1, with unresolved D. CDR3 length: 14 amino acids. Trimming took off 4 bases at V and 8 bases at J, with 16 bases between the two ends. CDR1 is SGHRS, CDR2 YFSETQ, per germline. The variable domain in full, with the rest retrieved from reference TRBV5-1 and TRBJ2-1, is KAGVTQTPRYLIKTRGQQVTLSCSPISGHRSVSWYQQTPGQGLQFLFEYFSETQRNKGNFPGRFSGRQFSNSRSEMNVSTLELGDSALYLCASSPDARSYEQFFGPGTRLTVL.

This clonotype was observed a handful of times. The chain links TRBV28 to TRBJ2-5; possibly TRBD1 or TRBD2 for D (5 bases each). Germline loops: CDR1 MDHEN, CDR2 SYDVKM. The CDR3 runs to 15 residues. Trimming pared 8 bases from V and 4 bases from J, leaving 20 bases between. The chain's CDR3 is CASRQGPPRLETQYF. CDR3 in DNA: TGTGCCAGCCGCCAGGGACCCCCTCGCTTAGAGACCCAGTACTTC.

This clonotype was seen a few times. J is TRBJ2-3 and V is TRBV28; no clear D. The germline V gene encodes CDR1 MDHEN and CDR2 SYDVKM. Trimming took 2 bases from V and 2 from J, leaving 8 bases between them. The CDR3 totals 14 residues. CDR3 in DNA: TGTGCCAGCAGTTTAAGAGGATTCACAGATACGCAGTATTTT. Translating it yields CASSLRGFTDTQYF.

In this sample, this clonotype turned up a few times. The rearrangement links TRBV5-1 to TRBJ2-1; possible D gene TRBD2, 6 bases. Germline V gene data show CDR1 as SGHRS and CDR2 as YFSETQ. CDR3 length equals 16 residues. V lost 4 bases and J lost 0, with 14 bases in between. The CDR3 spells CASSMGLRSSYNEQFF. The CDR3 DNA reads TGCGCCAGCAGCATGGGACTGCGGAGCTCCTACAATGAGCAGTTCTTC.

The table lists this clonotype with many counts. This chain joins TRBV27 and TRBJ1-5; D is ambiguous. The CDR3 is 14 residues long. Germline V gene lookup returns CDR1 MNHEY and CDR2 SMNVEV (reference sequence). V shed 5 bases and J shed 9 bases, with 17 bases lying between them. The CDR3 DNA sequence: TGTGCCAGCAGTCCCGGGGATCTGGATGGGCCCCAGCATTTT. Translating it yields CASSPGDLDGPQHF.